One and the same sample provided the 14 T cell receptor beta chains below, sequenced in a study of identical twins. TCRdb processed the 5' RACE reads anew with MiXCR; each CDR3 protein has one entry. The top ten clones hold roughly 15% of a sample with around 230,000 distinct CDR3 sequences, 5.5% to 7.5% of them seen once. These data were also filed under a second study, of T cells expressing NK-cell markers.

Sequenced material: CD8+ T cells sorted from blood. These receptors originate from a woman between 18 and 29 years old in good health.

The chain carries TRBV6-1 and TRBJ1-4, with D possibly TRBD1 on 5 matching bases. This CDR3 contains 14 residues. The germline V gene has CDR1 MNHNS and CDR2 SASEGT. V dropped 5 bases and J dropped 8 bases, with 15 bases sitting between them. The CDR3 is CASSPGGSGEKLFF. CDR3 sequence (DNA): TGTGCCAGCAGTCCGGGGGGGTCAGGGGAAAAACTGTTTTTT.

The chain carries TRBV2 and TRBJ2-3; 10 bases fit TRBD2. In germline, CDR1 is SNHLY, CDR2 FYNNEI. There are 15 residues in the CDR3. After removal of 7 bases from V and 2 bases from J, the junction contained 6 bases not matched to a gene. The CDR3, as DNA: TGTGCCAGCATGCTAGCGGGGGAGATCACAGATACGCAGTATTTT. Protein product: CASMLAGEITDTQYF.

This clonotype was seen more than once but under ten times. This chain joins TRBV7-9 and TRBJ2-2; 9 bases are shared with TRBD2. V lost 4 bases to trimming and J lost 3 bases; unmatched junction nucleotides: 9. The germline gives CDR1 SEHNR, CDR2 FQNEAQ (reference sequence). The CDR3 contains 17 residues. CDR3 sequence reads: CASSSDAGGTDTGELFF. CDR3 in DNA: TGTGCCAGCAGCTCCGACGCGGGAGGGACCGACACCGGGGAGCTGTTTTTT.

Points on this clonotype: Sequence at one end of the junction differs from germline and may be a read error. V and J are TRBV9 and TRBJ2-7; D is tentatively TRBD1 or TRBD2 (5 bases each). The CDR3 contains 14 residues. Germline CDR1 SGDLS, CDR2 YYNGEE. In DNA, the CDR3 is TGTGCCGGCAGCGAGGGACCAAGCTCCTACGAGCAGTACTTC. Translation gives CAGSEGPSSYEQYF.

The V and J genes are TRBV29-1 and TRBJ1-1; unclear D gene. The length of the CDR3 is 12 residues. Trimming shortened V by 0 bases and J by 8 bases, and 10 bases separated the two germline ends. Germline V gives CDR1 SQVTM, CDR2 ANQGSEA. The CDR3 nucleotides read TGCAGCGTTGAAGATGGGCCGGCCGAAGCTTTCTTT. It translates to CSVEDGPAEAFF.

This clonotype was observed at least ten times. The chain joins TRBV20-1 to TRBJ1-4, with D possibly being TRBD1 (6 bases). The CDR3 runs to 15 residues. The ends were cut back, 7 bases at V and 4 bases at J, with 19 bases in the middle. Per germline, CDR1 DFQATT and CDR2 SNEGSKA (reference sequence). The CDR3 nucleotides are TGCAGTGTCCAGAACCTACAGGGCCTTAATGAAAAACTGTTTTTT. Its protein product is CSVQNLQGLNEKLFF.

J is TRBJ2-6 and V is TRBV7-9; D call uncertain. Germline CDR1 is SEHNR and CDR2 is FQNEAQ (reference sequence). V lost 5 bases, J lost 0 bases, and 8 bases lay in between. The CDR3 loop spans 15 amino acids. The CDR3 DNA sequence: TGTGCCAGCAGCCGGATCCTCTCTGGGGCCAACGTCCTGACTTTC. Translating gives CASSRILSGANVLTF.

This clonotype has at least ten counts. The CDR3 nucleotides are TGTGCCAGCAGTCGTCTAGCGGGCCGAATGGTGGAGACCCAGTACTTC. This encodes CASSRLAGRMVETQYF. The chain carries TRBV12-3 or TRBV12-4 and TRBJ2-5, with 8 positions matching TRBD2. Trimming took 5 bases from V and 5 from J; bases not matched to a gene: 13. CDR3 length: 16 residues.

This clonotype was observed many times. The chain couples TRBV15 to TRBJ2-1; D not certain. Looked up from germline, CDR1 is LNHNV and CDR2 is YYDKDF (reference sequence). The V gene lost 8 bases and the J gene lost 0 bases, with 14 bases spanning the gap. The CDR3 covers 15 residues. The CDR3 region is CATLAPVSSYNEQFF. The DNA for the CDR3 is TGTGCCACCCTTGCGCCAGTGAGCTCCTACAATGAGCAGTTCTTC.

This clonotype has ten or more counts. The J gene is TRBJ2-2, the V gene TRBV6-4; D is ambiguous. Germline V CDR1 and CDR2: MRHNA, SNTAGT. V shed 6 bases and J shed 5 bases, with 7 bases lying between them. This CDR3 is built from 12 residues. This CDR3 is CASRTPTGELFF. The CDR3 DNA sequence: TGTGCCAGCAGGACCCCTACCGGGGAGCTGTTTTTT.

There are many counts of this clonotype. The chain carries TRBV29-1 and TRBJ2-7; the D gene is possibly TRBD1 (5 bases). Germline lookup yields CDR1 SQVTM and CDR2 ANQGSEA. CDR3 length equals 12 residues. V gave up 5 bases and J gave up 3 bases, with 11 bases separating them. CDR3 in amino acids: CSVTSDSYEQYF. In DNA form, the CDR3 reads TGCAGCGTTACCTCAGACAGCTACGAGCAGTACTTC.

This clonotype has a count of ten or more. V and J are TRBV29-1 and TRBJ1-2; D is possibly TRBD1 (5 bases). Germline V gives CDR1 SQVTM, CDR2 ANQGSEA. The CDR3 is made up of 13 amino acids. With 3 bases removed from V and 4 bases from J, the gap between germline ends came to 12 bases. Here the CDR3 DNA reads TGCAGCGTTGAGGGCGAAGGGGCCTATGGCTACACCTTC. Its protein is CSVEGEGAYGYTF. The variable domain in full, with the rest retrieved from reference TRBV29-1 and TRBJ1-2, is SAVISQKPSRDICQRGTSLTIQCQVDSQVTMMFWYRQQPGQSLTLIATANQGSEATYESGFVIDKFPISRPNLTFSTLTVSNMSPEDSSIYLCSVEGEGAYGYTFGSGTRLTVV.

This clonotype has more than one count but fewer than ten. The CDR3 nucleotides are TGTGCCAGCAGTTTAGCCCCGGGGGCCGGGGAGCTGTTTTTT. It encodes CASSLAPGAGELFF. V and J are TRBV12-3 or TRBV12-4 and TRBJ2-2; TRBD2 is a possible D gene (6 bases). CDR3 length: 14 amino acids. V was cut by 0 bases and J by 6 bases, with 8 bases left in between.

In this sample, this clonotype turned up many times. This sequence joins TRBV29-1 and TRBJ1-1, with D maybe TRBD1 (6 bases). Trimming pared 5 bases from V and 0 bases from J, leaving 13 bases between. Germline CDR1 SQVTM, CDR2 ANQGSEA. The CDR3 length is 14 residues. In DNA, the CDR3 is TGCAGCGTTTATGAAGGACAGCTGAACACTGAAGCTTTCTTT. It translates to CSVYEGQLNTEAFF.